This T cell receptor (beta chain) originates from a study of blood T cell repertoires in COVID-19. Study-level information: Sites in the United States, Italy and Spain provided acute and convalescent COVID-19 samples. T cells, B-cell-depleted T cells, or PBMCs provided the cDNA or gDNA that served as material.

Germline assignment: CDR1 LGHDT and CDR2 YNNKEL (reference sequence). The CDR3 runs to 17 residues. Trimming shortened V by 0 bases and J by 6 bases, and 20 bases separated the two germline ends. In the original analysis: Reference gene primer amplification gave estimated nucleated cell counts. The repertoire was sequenced with immunoSEQ multiplex PCR; TCRdb's copy has only in-frame clones and lacks some. D and trimming were read from the DNA, whereas the V and J calls and clone size are those reported in that table. This sample has about 280,000 clones, with approximately 83% found just once. The rearrangement joins TRBV3-1 (or the pseudogene TRBV3-2) to TRBJ1-2; no firm D call. This sequence was found in a woman aged 30 to 39 who had recovered from COVID-19. The sequenced material came from peripheral blood. CDR3 amino acids: CASSQDGPGSGRDGYTF. CDR3 in DNA: TGTGCCAGCAGCCAAGATGGCCCCGGGTCGGGGAGAGATGGCTACACCTTC.